This is a list of T cell receptor beta chains from one sample in a study of blood T cell repertoires in COVID-19. TCRdb's copy holds only in-frame clones and misses some; the assay was immunoSEQ multiplex PCR. The profile shows about 100,000 clones, about 89% of them singletons. The specimen was peripheral blood. The receptors were sampled from a woman under 40 with acute or convalescent COVID-19. Both conserved end residues are part of each CDR3. The D gene is left open where the match is weak. The size of a clone is reported for some rows only, either as once, few or many, or as a class for expanded clones.

d_gene	abundance	j_gene	v_gene	len	CDR3aa	CDR3nt
TRBD1	.	TRBJ1-1	TRBV5-1	16	CASSPARDRGGSEAFF	TGCGCCAGCAGCCCTGCTCGAGACAGGGGAGGTTCTGAAGCTTTCTTT
TRBD1	once	TRBJ1-2	TRBV10-3	12	CAIVGTGSSYTF	TGTGCCATCGTGGGGACAGGGAGCTCCTACACCTTC
TRBD1	.	TRBJ1-5	TRBV27	16	CASSLSHGTGGRPQHF	TGTGCCAGCAGTTTATCGCATGGGACAGGGGGCAGGCCCCAGCATTTT
.	.	TRBJ1-6	TRBV5-4	17	CASSLVGQGGINSPLHF	TGTGCCAGCAGCTTGGTTGGGCAGGGAGGAATCAATTCACCCCTCCACTTT
.	once	TRBJ1-1	TRBV6-7	16	CASSYPGLPVGTEAFF	TGTGCCAGCAGTTACCCGGGACTCCCGGTCGGCACTGAAGCTTTCTTT
.	.	TRBJ1-1	TRBV6-1	11	CASSPSRGAFF	TGTGCCAGCAGCCCCAGTAGGGGAGCTTTCTTT
TRBD1	.	TRBJ1-1	TRBV27	15	CASSVGLGQGGEAFF	TGTGCCAGCAGTGTCGGATTGGGACAGGGAGGCGAAGCTTTCTTT
TRBD1	once	TRBJ1-5	TRBV4-2	14	CASSPDRGGQPQHF	TGTGCCAGCAGCCCCGACAGGGGCGGCCAGCCCCAGCATTTT
TRBD1	.	TRBJ1-2	TRBV29-1	13	CSVETGDVYGYTF	TGCAGCGTTGAAACAGGGGATGTCTATGGCTACACCTTC
.	.	TRBJ1-2	TRBV19	13	CASSIGSNYGYTF	TGTGCCAGTAGTATCGGTTCTAACTATGGCTACACCTTC
TRBD1	.	TRBJ1-1	TRBV10-3	13	CATGQGMNTEAFF	TGTGCCACAGGACAGGGGATGAACACTGAAGCTTTCTTT